This T cell receptor beta chain was captured by sequencing in a study of identical twins. TCRdb reprocessed the 5' RACE reads with MiXCR, giving one entry per CDR3 protein. The sample has about 660,000 distinct CDR3 sequences; 8.5% to 9% are singletons. V was cut by 3 bases and J by 10 bases, with 18 bases left in between. There are 13 residues in the CDR3. Germline CDR1 and CDR2: DFQATT and SNEGSKA (reference sequence). The sample was also reused in another study, on yellow fever vaccine responses in identical twins.

The chain has TRBV20-1 and TRBJ1-1; D remains ambiguous. Material: PBMCs. This sequence was found in a woman younger than 30 in good health. CDR3: CSARKIGGWGAFF. In DNA, the CDR3 is TGCAGTGCTAGGAAGATTGGTGGGTGGGGAGCTTTCTTT.